This TCR beta chain comes out of a study of cytomegalovirus exposure and HLA in healthy donors (dated by TCRdb to 2016 to 2017). As for the study more broadly: An earlier analysis of roughly 630 of the donors reported about 250 Gb of sequence data and around 110 million unique TCR beta sequences from about 180 million T cells. About 320 gigabases of sequencing data and approximately 93 million unique TCR sequences were included in an early release covering around 600 HLA-typed donors. Of the 300 to 500 genotyped donors, 65% to 90% were placed in the genetic ancestry cluster associated with self-reported Caucasian donors. The study aimed to test whether signatures of past pathogen exposure could be identified by cataloging public T cell receptors. The T cell repertoires of 670 or so subjects were profiled by immunosequencing and related to cytomegalovirus serostatus. In addition to the first cohort of around 670 subjects, a separate validation cohort of approximately 130 different subjects was used. To predict cytomegalovirus infection status, the study brought together high-throughput TCR immunosequencing, statistical association of individual TCRs with disease status, and machine learning. In a later analysis, previously published TCR beta repertoires from several hundred donors were re-analyzed and high-resolution HLA genotyping was added so that TCR occurrence patterns could be studied. The later analysis used no new phenotypic data to find candidate immune exposures, relying instead on TCR beta sequences and their occurrence across donors. To decide whether each TCR beta V gene segment behaved as functional or pseudogenic, an earlier analysis of some 600 of the donors relied on high-throughput TCR beta sequencing. Donor age, sex, ethnicity and CMV serostatus were collected together with the repertoire data. Genome-wide SNP genotypes for about 55% of the 666 donors were used in a later genetic analysis, which treated that subset as a discovery cohort. Every discovery cohort repertoire had been produced on one sequencing platform. Class I and class II HLA loci were covered by the typing at four-digit resolution. The number of donors typed differed by locus, with 629-630 for A, B, C, DRB1 and DQB1, over 500 for DQA1, 600 to 610 for DPA1, and some 440 for DPB1. About 5 DR-DQ haplotypes were handled as single units for association and clustering, since linkage in the cohort was strong. Among some 400 genotyped donors of the cohort, an average of around 240,000 unique TCR beta nucleotide sequences was sequenced per donor, of which 15% to 20% were non-productive.

The V end gives up 0 bases and the J end 2 bases, leaving 5 bases in the junction not matched to a gene. CDR1 and CDR2, looked up from the germline V gene, are SGHTA and FQGTGA. Its CDR3 holds 16 amino acids, cysteine through phenylalanine. Kept here is only the CDR3 DNA, which spans 48 bases and is read in frame from base 1. There are a few counts of this clone. Its antigen is still unknown. No base-level quality is on record; no much larger clone is a single base apart. The protocol used for the library was the immunoSEQ multiplex PCR assay. For the multiplex PCR, a mixture combining 60 forward primers for TCR Vbeta segments and 13 reverse primers for TCR Jbeta segments was used. The CDR3 region of rearranged TCR beta genes was amplified from genomic DNA with a multiplex PCR assay. The amplified TCR beta libraries were sequenced on the Illumina HiSeq System as 87-base-pair reads. In the paper's pipeline: In a later analysis, tens of millions of unique TCR beta chains were counted across the approximately 640 repertoires, and roughly 11 million of these chains were shared by at least two donors. Raw reads were error-corrected and collapsed into unique sequences with a nearest-neighbor algorithm that merged closely related sequences to remove PCR and sequencing errors. V, D and J gene segments were assigned by aligning CDR3 sequences to IMGT reference sequences. Each retained sequence needed at least a six-nucleotide match to both a V gene segment and a J gene segment. A rearrangement was called productive if the CDR3 had no stop codons and remained in frame with V and J, and every other rearrangement was called non-productive. Following IMGT convention, CDR3 was defined as the stretch from the second conserved V-encoded cysteine to the conserved J-encoded phenylalanine. The earlier analysis of 587 of the donors excluded any sequence lacking an unambiguous match to a single V gene segment. An earlier analysis of 450 to 650 of the donors called V segments functional above 56.7% productive rearrangements and segregating when the between-donor standard deviation exceeded 5%. A statistical classification framework was built to diagnose cytomegalovirus status from the catalog of TCR beta chain sequences. In a later analysis, TCR nucleotide sequences were compared against IMGT/GENE-DB human TR gene sequences so that V and J genes could be assigned. A later analysis assigned CDR3 sequences and most-parsimonious VDJ recombination scenarios with the TCRdist pipeline. In a later analysis, each TCR beta chain was defined by its CDR3 amino acid sequence together with its V-gene family, and reads lacking a unique V-gene family were excluded. In a later analysis, 450 to 600 highly shared, low-generation-probability nucleotide sequences were removed to address suspected cross-contamination and a sequencing artifact. In a later analysis, a clonal expansion index for each public chain was calculated from normalized within-repertoire ranks of inferred template counts. A later analysis computed generation probabilities with a VDJ recombination model fitted to out-of-frame rearrangements, and checked the results against IGoR. In a later analysis, hypergeometric tests were used to score TCR-TCR, TCR-HLA and TCR-CMV co-occurrence, with a repertoire-size bias correction applied to TCR pairs. A later analysis estimated false discovery rates by permuting HLA or CMV assignments 20 times. In a later analysis, co-occurring TCRs were grouped with DBSCAN, and TCRdist sequence similarity was added when clustering was performed within HLA-allele-positive subsets. Repertoires with fewer than 30,000 or more than 120,000 public chains, plus five repertoires with anomalous nucleotide sharing, were excluded from co-occurrence clustering. In TCRdb, the immuneACCESS table is reduced to in-frame sequences with V and J assigned. These tables do not hold every clone; where another copy was compared, an unresolved V gene accounts for under half, and the others remain unexplained. V, J and clone size are taken as reported in that table, and D and trimming were inferred from the DNA itself. Within this sample are 85,000 to 100,000 clones, with roughly two thirds of them counted one time only. The ten largest clones represent over 2% of the sample.

On the study overall, not on this receptor specifically: Cytomegalovirus status was reported to be diagnosed by the classifier with high specificity and sensitivity in both the original and validation cohorts. The sequencing pipeline was judged likely to have produced a cluster of highly shared sequence variants as a technical artifact. When HLA alleles, especially DR and DQ, strongly co-occurred, attributing TCR associations to individual alleles was difficult. In vitro tests confirmed that a few of the cytomegalovirus-associated TCR beta chains recognize cytomegalovirus antigens. Immune exposure information for the cohort was limited to CMV serostatus. In this cohort, only TCR beta chains were sequenced, and detectable features were limited by the absence of alpha or paired-chain data. A later analysis reported that several top co-occurrence clusters appeared linked to parvovirus B19, influenza, CMV and Epstein-Barr virus. In the study, some 160 TCR beta chains were listed as associated with cytomegalovirus. In a later analysis, HLA-associated TCR beta chains showed more clonal expansion and lower generation probabilities than non-associated chains that were equally common. In an earlier analysis of 587 of the donors, most TCR beta V segments appeared in productive rearrangements about 87% or about 30% of the time, broadly matching IMGT annotations. According to the authors, the approach could potentially be generalized to other disease states and immunological phenotypes. A further reported finding was that TCR beta sequences accurately predicted the HLA-A and HLA-B alleles for most subjects in the first cohort. A later genetic analysis associated a missense DCLRE1C variant with V-gene and J-gene trimming of TCR beta chains, and an independent cohort replicated the association. Because counts were too low, some 17 rarely observed V segments, including chromosome 9 orphons, were left out of the earlier analysis of about 500 of the donors. Correlated functional status among segregating V segments might be attributable to linkage disequilibrium, but an unknown experimental factor could not be ruled out. Sequencing depth was assumed to be roughly uniform across donors in the presence/absence analyses, though that assumption may not hold. Because the 87-base-pair reads could not distinguish some IMGT-functional V segments, including TRBV6-2 and TRBV6-3, those segments were excluded. A later analysis associated 15,000 to 20,000 TCR beta sequences with specific HLA alleles at a false discovery rate of 0.05. In a later analysis, TCR association rates were found to vary across HLA loci, with the most associated TCRs seen for DRB1 alleles and the fewest for HLA-C alleles. Because HLA typing was missing for some donors at each locus, association tests included only the typed subset. According to a later analysis, most CMV-associated TCR beta chains appeared to be HLA-restricted, and the HLA associations seemed to be driven largely by CMV exposure. According to a later genetic analysis, donors in an Asian-associated ancestry cluster had fewer N-insertions in productive TCRs than the approximately 670-donor mean. While some public TCRs were present in many individuals, most TCR sequences turned up only very rarely across donors.

In total, 500 to 700 healthy bone marrow donors made up the cohort. All cohort members were sampled while nominally healthy, although unrecorded immune exposures were likely present. CMV serostatus was positive for 289 and negative for 352 of the 666 cohort members, and was not recorded for this donor. Every donor gave a peripheral blood sample, and the peripheral blood mononuclear cells from that sample were used for TCR beta sequencing. The Qiagen DNeasy Blood Extraction Kit was used to extract genomic DNA from the blood cell samples. The sequence joins TRBV7-3 to TRBJ2-5; 8 bases in the junction line up with TRBD1. Sequenced input: PBMCs. The origin of this receptor is a human donor in good health. CDR3 loop: CASSLTGTGGQETQYF. In nucleotide form, the sequence is TGTGCCAGCAGCTTAACGGGTACAGGGGGTCAAGAGACCCAGTACTTC.